The rows below give T cell receptor beta chains drawn from one sample of a study of tumor-infiltrating lymphocytes in primary liver carcinoma. TCRdb used MiXCR to reprocess the multiplex PCR reads, holding one entry per CDR3 protein. This table has about 22,000 distinct CDR3 sequences, more than 75% appearing once. The specimen was liver tumor tissue from sampling region 2. Source of these receptors: a woman aged 25 to 39 with primary liver carcinoma and hepatitis B virus infection. CDR3s include the opening cysteine and the closing phenylalanine or tryptophan.

v_call	cdr3_aa
TRBV11-2	CANSLLAGKGEQFF
TRBV30	CAWSSGQSYNEQFF
TRBV6-1	CASSERFLVLRSKYDYTF
TRBV4-3	CASSQSVWLGNPDDTQYF
TRBV6-5	CASGYKDGSSYEQYF
TRBV12-3/TRBV12-4	CASSLYETSGLEQFF
TRBV10-3	CVIGPTATRDEQFF
TRBV4-3	CATSAELEIYGCTF
TRBV6-5	CVSSSQPLGPGEPFF
TRBV30	CAWSPGTGTDTQYF
TRBV10-3	CAISETMAASAYNEQFF
TRBV11-2	CASSLRGVNYDYTF
TRBV28	CVGSRGGQPQHF
TRBV4-3	CASSHTALSNERHF
TRBV5-5	CASSLDVCNSPLRF
TRBV11-1	CASGLATASYGQYF
TRBV11-2	CASSPDPQSNTGELLF
TRBV6-1	CANSERQGTPYKEQFF
TRBV29-1	CSVGWEGRTFF
TRBV11-2	CTSSFLTTAAGTQYF
TRBV12-3/TRBV12-4	CGSRTGGATDTQYF
TRBV4-3	CTSNQDRWTGREQYF
TRBV11-2	CASSFLTRATEIQYF
TRBV24-1	CANSDSGTDRWEQFF
TRBV5-1	CASCLGHRDENTGELFF
TRBV4-3	CASSQDVGTPLLTDTQYF
TRBV7-6	CASSVSGRRETQYF
TRBV4-3	CASSQEPVTNRRTGVTDTQYF
TRBV4-3	CPNCAELEIYGYTF
TRBV4-2	CTNSPVEGGGNTEAFF
TRBV6-2/TRBV6-3	CTSSYSPREVVADMQYF
TRBV11-2	CASSFPGGYEQYF
TRBV2	CASAGGQPQHF
TRBV6-2/TRBV6-3	CASSQLAGGLHEQNF
TRBV6-5	CASTSVWGNRLQPQHF
TRBV7-9	CASSLQVTDTQYF
TRBV28	CASSPFTRGHSNQPQHF
TRBV10-3	CAISPTATWDEQFF
TRBV29-1	CSIVPWGGGYTF
TRBV10-3	CAISASMAGRNNEQFF
TRBV11-2	CASSLESSPFQLQHF
TRBV7-9	CASSLTIGRSQPQHF
TRBV7-9	CVSSLCGTTSTDTQYF
TRBV28	CASSWGLADDQETQNF
TRBV28	CASSWRLADYQETQYF
TRBV29-1	CSVSRLAALAGGGNEHSF
TRBV11-2	CVSSIVARSTDTQYF
TRBV11-2	CASSFRTGTSRETQYF
TRBV11-2	CASGPQGSDTDTQYF
TRBV11-2	CANSFRAGYEQYF
TRBV10-3	CVIRPTATRDGQFF
TRBV7-8	CASNSGRGRTMSSYEQYF
TRBV11-2	CASTPDGGTEAFF
TRBV10-3	CVINNQGTEAFF
TRBV6-1	CTSSETLPRGAANTWELFF
TRBV4-3	CASRQAVTGPHISYEQYF
TRBV11-1	CASSMAGTGYGIQYF
TRBV5-1	CASSWDKTYEQYF
TRBV4-3	CTSSQDFPRSYEQYF
TRBV29-1	CSASRASGSRPDRQYF